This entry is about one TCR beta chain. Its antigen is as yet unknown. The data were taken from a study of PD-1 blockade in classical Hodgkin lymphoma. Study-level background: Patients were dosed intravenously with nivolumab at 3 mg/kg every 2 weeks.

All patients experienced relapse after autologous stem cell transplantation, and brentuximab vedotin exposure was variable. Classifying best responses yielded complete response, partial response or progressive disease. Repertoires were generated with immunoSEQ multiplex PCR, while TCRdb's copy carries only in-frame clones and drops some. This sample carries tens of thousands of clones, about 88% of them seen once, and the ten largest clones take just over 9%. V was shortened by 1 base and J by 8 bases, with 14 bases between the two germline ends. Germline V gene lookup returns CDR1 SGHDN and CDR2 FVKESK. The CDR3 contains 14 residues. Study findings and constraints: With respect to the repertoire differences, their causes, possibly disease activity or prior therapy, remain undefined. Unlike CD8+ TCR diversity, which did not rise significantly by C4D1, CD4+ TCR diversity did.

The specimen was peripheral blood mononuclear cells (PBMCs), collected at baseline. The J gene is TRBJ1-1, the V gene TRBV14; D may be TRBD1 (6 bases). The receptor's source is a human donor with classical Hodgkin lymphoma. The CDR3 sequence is CASSQVNREEEAFF. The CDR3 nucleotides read TGTGCCAGCAGCCAAGTAAACAGGGAAGAAGAAGCTTTCTTT.